Here is one T cell receptor (beta chain) with its context. This record comes from a study of a mutant IDH1 vaccine in newly diagnosed glioma. Across the whole study: Treated patients, about 60% male and roughly 40% female, averaged about 40 years of age.

The time point here: baseline, week 1 (first vaccination visit). Treatment in this sample: pre-vaccination baseline after standard-of-care therapy. Sequenced by immunoSEQ multiplex PCR; TCRdb stores in-frame clones only, minus some. The data hold over 15,000 clones, with 95% to 96% observed a single time. The CDR3 sequence is 13 residues long. V was cut by 3 bases and J by 6 bases, with 12 bases left in between. The germline V gene has CDR1 SGHDT and CDR2 YYEEEE. The starting material was peripheral blood mononuclear cells (PBMCs), obtained from a glioma patient treated with radiotherapy, temozolomide or both. The chain is built from TRBV5-6 and TRBJ1-1, with D perhaps TRBD1 (5 bases). The sequence derives from a young woman with glioma. Some clones in this sample may be carry-over from other donors' samples. The CDR3 nucleotides read TGTGCCAGCAGCTCCCAGGGAGTCCCTGAAGCTTTCTTT. As protein: CASSSQGVPEAFF.